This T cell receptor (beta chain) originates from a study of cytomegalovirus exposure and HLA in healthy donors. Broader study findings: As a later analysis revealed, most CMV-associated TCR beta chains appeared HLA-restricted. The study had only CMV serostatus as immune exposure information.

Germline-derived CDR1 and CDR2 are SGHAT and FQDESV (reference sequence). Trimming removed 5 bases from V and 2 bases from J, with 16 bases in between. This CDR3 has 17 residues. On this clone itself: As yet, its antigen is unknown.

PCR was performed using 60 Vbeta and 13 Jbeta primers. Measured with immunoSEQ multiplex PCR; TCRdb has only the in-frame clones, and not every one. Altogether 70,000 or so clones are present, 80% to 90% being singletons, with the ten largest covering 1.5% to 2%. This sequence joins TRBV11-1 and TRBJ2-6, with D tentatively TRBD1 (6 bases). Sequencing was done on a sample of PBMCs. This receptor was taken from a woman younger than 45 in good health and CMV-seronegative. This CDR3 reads CASSLSDSLTGANVLTF. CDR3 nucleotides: TGTGCCAGCAGCCTTTCGGACAGCCTCACTGGGGCCAACGTCCTGACTTTC.